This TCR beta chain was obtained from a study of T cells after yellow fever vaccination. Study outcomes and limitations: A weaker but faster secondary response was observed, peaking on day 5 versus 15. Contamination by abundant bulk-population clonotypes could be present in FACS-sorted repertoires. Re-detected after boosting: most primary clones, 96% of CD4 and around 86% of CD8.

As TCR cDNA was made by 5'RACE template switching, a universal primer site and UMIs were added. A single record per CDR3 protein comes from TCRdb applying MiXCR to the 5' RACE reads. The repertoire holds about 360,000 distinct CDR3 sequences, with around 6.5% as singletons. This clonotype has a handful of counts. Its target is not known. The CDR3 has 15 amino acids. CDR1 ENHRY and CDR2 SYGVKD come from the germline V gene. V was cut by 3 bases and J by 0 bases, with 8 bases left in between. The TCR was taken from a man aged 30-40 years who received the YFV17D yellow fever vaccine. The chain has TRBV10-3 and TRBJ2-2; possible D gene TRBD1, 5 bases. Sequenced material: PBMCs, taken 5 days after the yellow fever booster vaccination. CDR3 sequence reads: CAISDLQANTGELFF. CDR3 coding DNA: TGTGCCATCAGTGATTTACAGGCGAACACCGGGGAGCTGTTTTTT.